Following are 27 T cell receptor beta chains from one sample sequenced in a study of shared clonotypes between healthy human individuals. TCRdb's table, derived via immunoSEQ multiplex PCR, lists solely in-frame clones and lacks some. Counted here are over a million clones, roughly 96% occurring once; the ten biggest clones make up over 1%. The sample comprised naive CD4+ T cells sorted from blood. The subset denotes: CD45RA+ positively selected. The receptor set was obtained from a man aged 30 to 39 in good health.

This clone showed up just once. The rearrangement uses TRBV18 and TRBJ2-7; D is perhaps TRBD1 (6 bases). Germline-derived CDR1 and CDR2 are KGHSH and LQKENI. There are 15 residues in the CDR3. The V gene lost 2 bases and the J gene lost 2 bases, with 13 bases spanning the gap. This CDR3 reads CASSPYRDQTYEQYF. Here the CDR3 DNA reads TGTGCCAGCTCACCATACAGGGACCAAACCTACGAGCAGTACTTC. Looking up the rest from reference TRBV18 and TRBJ2-7 gives the full variable domain: NAGVMQNPRHLVRRRGQEARLRCSPMKGHSHVYWYRQLPEEGLKFMVYLQKENIIDESGMPKERFSAEFPKEGPSILRIQQVVRGDSAAYFCASSPYRDQTYEQYFGPGTRLTVT.

The chain couples TRBV12-2 to TRBJ2-3; TRBD2 is the table's D call, not checked against the DNA. TRBV12-2 is a recognized pseudogene. The CDR3 is 14 amino acids. The CDR3 reads CASRLGLMGDTQYF. For the CDR3, the DNA is TGTGCAAGTCGCTTGGGACTTATGGGAGATACGCAGTATTTT.

This sequence joins TRBV7-6 and TRBJ2-5; TRBD2 matches at 7 bases. This CDR3 contains 16 residues. Germline V lookup: CDR1 SGHVS, CDR2 FNYEAQ. The ends lost 1 base at V and 4 bases at J; junction bases unmatched: 9. DNA for the CDR3: TGTGCCAGCAGCTTAGGGACTAGTGGTATCGGAGAGACCCAGTACTTC. Amino acids: CASSLGTSGIGETQYF.

The chain uses TRBV6-5 and TRBJ2-1; 14 positions agree with TRBD2. The germline CDR1 and CDR2 sequences are MNHEY and SVGAGI. The junction had 6 bases not matched to a gene; V was cut back by 3 bases and J by 8 bases. The CDR3 contains 16 residues. The CDR3 here is CASSYYGTSGRYEQFF. DNA of the CDR3: TGTGCCAGCAGTTATTATGGGACTAGCGGGAGATATGAGCAGTTCTTC.

Only one count was recorded for this clone. The gene calls are TRBV5-1 and TRBJ2-4, with D unclear. With 1 base removed from V and 5 bases from J, the gap between germline ends came to 19 bases. Germline V lookup: CDR1 SGHRS, CDR2 YFSETQ. The CDR3 contains 17 residues. The DNA for the CDR3 is TGCGCCAGCAGCTTGCAAAGGGCTGGGCCGGCCCAAAACATTCAGTACTTC. This gives the protein CASSLQRAGPAQNIQYF.

The chain links TRBV13 to TRBJ2-7; weak D call: TRBD1 (5 bases). Germline V gene lookup returns CDR1 PRHDT and CDR2 FYEKMQ (reference sequence). Trimming stripped 0 bases from V and 3 bases from J, with 12 bases between. The CDR3 spans 15 residues. The CDR3 spells CASSLGRQSNYEQYF. In nucleotides, the CDR3 is TGTGCCAGCAGCTTAGGCCGACAGTCTAACTACGAGCAGTACTTC. The full variable domain, rest sourced from reference TRBV13 and TRBJ2-7, is AAGVIQSPRHLIKEKRETATLKCYPIPRHDTVYWYQQGPGQDPQFLISFYEKMQSDKGSIPDRFSAQQFSDYHSELNMSSLELGDSALYFCASSLGRQSNYEQYFGPGTRLTVT.

The rearrangement uses TRBV19 and TRBJ1-2; 7 positions match TRBD1. Looked up from germline, CDR1 is LNHDA and CDR2 is SQIVND (reference sequence). There are 13 residues in the CDR3. V trimming: 4 bases; J trimming: 4 bases; junction bases outside the gene matches: 3. CDR3 sequence (DNA): TGTGCCAGTAGTAGGACAGGTTCCTATGGCTACACCTTC. Protein: CASSRTGSYGYTF.

This rearrangement joins TRBV9 to TRBJ2-2; 11 positions match TRBD2. CDR1 and CDR2 from the germline V gene are SGDLS and YYNGEE. The CDR3 spans 18 residues. V gave up 4 bases and J gave up 4 bases; unmatched junction bases: 12. The chain's CDR3 is CASSHPGVTSGSTGELFF. CDR3 sequence (DNA): TGTGCCAGCAGCCACCCCGGGGTTACTAGCGGGAGCACCGGGGAGCTGTTTTTT. Full variable domain (outside the CDR3, taken from reference TRBV9 and TRBJ2-2): DSGVTQTPKHLITATGQRVTLRCSPRSGDLSVYWYQQSLDQGLQFLIQYYNGEERAKGNILERFSAQQFPDLHSELNLSSLELGDSALYFCASSHPGVTSGSTGELFFGEGSRLTVL.

The chain uses TRBV30 and TRBJ2-6, with 7 bases lining up with TRBD1. The germline CDR1 and CDR2 sequences are GTSNPN and SVGIG (reference sequence). V lost 3 bases, J lost 14 bases, and 10 bases stayed unmatched. This CDR3 region has 13 residues. The CDR3 protein is CAWRGQVSSFLTF. CDR3 DNA: TGTGCCTGGAGAGGACAGGTTTCTAGTTTCCTGACTTTC.

The chain recombines TRBV2 with TRBJ1-1; D remains unclear. Germline-derived CDR1 and CDR2 are SNHLY and FYNNEI. Trimming took 6 bases from V and 3 from J, leaving 11 bases between them. This CDR3 region has 13 residues. This chain's CDR3 is CASRFGPDTEAFF. CDR3 nucleotides: TGTGCCAGCAGATTTGGACCAGACACTGAAGCTTTCTTT.

CDR3 in amino acids: CSALDGLNQPQHF. The CDR3 nucleotides are TGCAGCGCCCTGGACGGCCTCAATCAGCCCCAGCATTTT. The rearrangement uses TRBV29-1 and TRBJ1-5; D remains ambiguous. Deletions cut 7 bases from V and 3 bases from J, with 13 bases between. Per germline, CDR1 SQVTM and CDR2 ANQGSEA. CDR3 size: 13 residues.

The chain links TRBV4-3 to TRBJ2-1, with 8 bases matching TRBD2. Germline V lookup: CDR1 LGHNA, CDR2 YSLEER. V dropped 3 bases and J dropped 5; count of bases not matched to a gene: 9. The CDR3 loop spans 16 amino acids. The chain's CDR3 is CASSHGGGRSDNEQFF. The CDR3 bases are TGCGCCAGCAGCCATGGCGGGGGGAGGTCGGACAATGAGCAGTTCTTC.

The V and J genes are TRBV11-2 and TRBJ2-1; 7 bases match TRBD2. The CDR3 is 15 amino acids. J was trimmed by 4 bases and V by 5 bases; bases with no gene match: 8. CDR1 and CDR2 (germline): SGHAT, FQNNGV. In DNA, the CDR3 is TGTGCCAGCAGCCGCAGGCTAGCGGATTACAATGAGCAGTTCTTC. Protein product: CASSRRLADYNEQFF.

The V gene is TRBV6-4, the J gene TRBJ1-1; D ambiguous. Trimming removed 2 bases from V and 1 base from J, with 14 bases in between. The CDR3 runs to 16 residues. The V gene's germline CDR1 is MRHNA and CDR2 SNTAGT. The CDR3 spells CASSDPPLGWNTEAFF. The DNA for the CDR3 is TGTGCCAGCAGTGACCCACCCCTTGGGTGGAACACTGAAGCTTTCTTT.

V gene TRBV28 combines with J gene TRBJ1-5; 7 bases line up with TRBD1. Germline values: CDR1 MDHEN, CDR2 SYDVKM. The junction had 12 bases not matched to a gene; V was cut back by 4 bases and J by 0 bases. This CDR3 is built from 18 residues. CDR3 DNA: TGTGCCAGCAGTTGGGAACGGACAGGAAAATATAGCAATCAGCCCCAGCATTTT. Protein: CASSWERTGKYSNQPQHF.

The DNA for the CDR3 is TGTGCCAGCAGTAGCAGTCGCCCCCAGCATTTT. It encodes CASSSSRPQHF. J is TRBJ1-5 and V is TRBV28; no reliable D call. In germline, CDR1 is MDHEN, CDR2 SYDVKM. CDR3 length: 11 residues. The V end was cut by 5 bases, the J end by 10 bases, with 9 bases between. Full variable domain (remainder filled in from reference TRBV28 and TRBJ1-5): DVKVTQSSRYLVKRTGEKVFLECVQDMDHENMFWYRQDPGLGLRLIYFSYDVKMKEKGDIPEGYSVSREKKERFSLILESASTNQTSMYLCASSSSRPQHFGDGTRLSIL.

The V gene is TRBV10-3, the J gene TRBJ2-5, with 8 positions matching TRBD2. The trim removed 2 bases at V and 4 bases at J, leaving 9 bases unmatched. CDR3 length equals 16 residues. Germline V lookup: CDR1 ENHRY, CDR2 SYGVKD. CDR3 coding DNA: TGTGCCATCAGTGAGGGAGGAGTAGCGGGAAGAGAGACCCAGTACTTC. Its translation is CAISEGGVAGRETQYF.

This clone was counted between two and nine times. The genes are TRBV6-5 and TRBJ1-1, with 7 bases that match TRBD1. Per germline, CDR1 MNHEY and CDR2 SVGAGI. V gave up 5 bases and J gave up 1 base; unmatched junction bases: 4. The CDR3 length is 14 residues. CDR3 sequence: CASSQHRGNTEAFF. In nucleotides, the CDR3 is TGTGCCAGCAGTCAACACAGGGGGAACACTGAAGCTTTCTTT.

This chain joins TRBV7-2 and TRBJ2-6, with D uncertain. Germline lookup yields CDR1 SGHTA and CDR2 FQGNSA. V gave up 9 bases and J gave up 2 bases, with 11 bases separating them. The CDR3 length is 14 residues. The CDR3 loop reads CARSMGAGANVLTF. Written as DNA, the CDR3 is TGTGCCAGGAGCATGGGCGCTGGGGCCAACGTCCTGACTTTC.

In regard to this clone: Other nucleotide sequences in the sample specify the same CDR3. V is TRBV5-1 and J is TRBJ2-7; 10 nucleotides match TRBD2. Trimming at V came to 0 bases and at J to 2 bases, leaving 2 bases not matched to a gene. Germline-derived CDR1 and CDR2 are SGHRS and YFSETQ. The CDR3 totals 15 residues. The CDR3 protein is CASSLVTSGAYEQYF. Written as DNA, the CDR3 is TGCGCCAGCAGCTTGGTAACTAGCGGGGCCTACGAGCAGTACTTC.

J is TRBJ1-2 and V is TRBV10-3; D unresolved. From germline, CDR1 is ENHRY and CDR2 SYGVKD. Deletions cut 8 bases from V and 0 bases from J, with 10 bases between. This CDR3 contains 13 residues. CDR3 amino acids: CAIGRESNYGYTF. In DNA form, the CDR3 reads TGTGCCATCGGTAGGGAATCTAACTATGGCTACACCTTC.

V usage is TRBV5-1 and J usage is TRBJ1-4, with TRBD1 matching 8 bases. J gave up 0 bases and V 3 bases, and 7 bases lay outside the gene matches. The CDR3 spans 17 residues. Looked up from germline, CDR1 is SGHRS and CDR2 is YFSETQ. The DNA of the CDR3 is TGCGCCAGCAGCTGGGGACAGGCACCTGCAACTAATGAAAAACTGTTTTTT. Protein: CASSWGQAPATNEKLFF.

The V and J genes are TRBV9 and TRBJ1-1, with no clear D. The CDR3 runs 15 residues. In germline, CDR1 is SGDLS, CDR2 YYNGEE. Between the trimmed V and J ends, which lost 0 bases and 0 bases, there was a span of 9 bases. In nucleotides, the CDR3 is TGTGCCAGCAGCGTAGGTTCGGACCTGAACACTGAAGCTTTCTTT. It yields the protein CASSVGSDLNTEAFF.

The chain uses TRBV7-6 and TRBJ2-2, with D uncertain. V shed 1 base and J shed 3 bases, with 9 bases lying between them. Germline CDR1 and CDR2: SGHVS and FNYEAQ. The CDR3 totals 15 residues. The CDR3 region has the DNA TGTGCCAGCAGCTTAGGATACAGAGACACCGGGGAGCTGTTTTTT. It specifies CASSLGYRDTGELFF.

The V and J genes are TRBV5-8 and TRBJ2-4, with D maybe TRBD1 (5 bases). The ends were cut back, 4 bases at V and 5 bases at J, with 10 bases in the middle. The germline CDR1 and CDR2 sequences are SGHTS and YDEGEE. This CDR3 is built from 13 residues. For the CDR3, the DNA is TGTGCCAGCAGCCCAGGACAAGAAAACATTCAGTACTTC. This encodes CASSPGQENIQYF.

The V and J genes are TRBV28 and TRBJ1-4; D gene ambiguous. V was pared by 6 bases and J by 10 bases, with 18 bases between. The CDR3 totals 14 residues. Germline V gene lookup returns CDR1 MDHEN and CDR2 SYDVKM. The CDR3 loop is CASRQNLGGGKLFF. Written as DNA, the CDR3 is TGTGCCAGCAGGCAGAATCTCGGCGGAGGAAAACTGTTTTTT.

The chain employs TRBV7-8 and TRBJ2-2; 11 bases line up with TRBD2. The CDR3 runs 17 residues. Per the germline V gene, CDR1 is SGHVS and CDR2 is FQNEAQ. Losses at the gene ends were 4 bases for V and 0 bases for J; bases not matched to a gene: 4. The CDR3 bases are TGTGCCAGCAGCTCCCCGGGACTAGCGGCGAACACCGGGGAGCTGTTTTTT. Its translation: CASSSPGLAANTGELFF.